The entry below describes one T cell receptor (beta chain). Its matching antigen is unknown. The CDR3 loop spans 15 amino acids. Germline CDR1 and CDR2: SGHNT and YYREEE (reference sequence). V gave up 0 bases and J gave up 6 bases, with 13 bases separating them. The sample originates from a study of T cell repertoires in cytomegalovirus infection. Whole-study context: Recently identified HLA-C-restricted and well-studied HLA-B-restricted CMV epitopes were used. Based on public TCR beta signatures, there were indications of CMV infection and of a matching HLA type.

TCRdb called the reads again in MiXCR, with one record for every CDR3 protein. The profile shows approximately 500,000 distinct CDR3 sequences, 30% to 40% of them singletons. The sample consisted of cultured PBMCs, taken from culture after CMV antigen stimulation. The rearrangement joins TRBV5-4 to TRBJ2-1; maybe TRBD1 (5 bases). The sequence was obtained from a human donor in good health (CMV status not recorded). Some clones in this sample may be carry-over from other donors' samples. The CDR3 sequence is CASSLAKTATNEQFF. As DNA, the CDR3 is TGTGCCAGCAGCTTGGCCAAGACAGCGACCAATGAGCAGTTCTTC.